This T cell receptor beta chain was captured by sequencing in a study of blood T cell repertoires in COVID-19. Turning to the study itself: Whether acute or convalescent, the COVID-19 samples came from the United States, Italy and Spain.

Germline CDR1 and CDR2: SGHDT and YYEEEE. The CDR3 extends over 15 amino acids. V was clipped by 1 base and J by 2 bases, with 13 bases between them. TCRdb's copy holds only in-frame clones and misses some; the assay was immunoSEQ multiplex PCR. The sample consists of approximately 240,000 clones, around four fifths of them appearing once. The receptor's source is a woman older than 75 with active or convalescent COVID-19. This rearrangement joins TRBV5-6 to TRBJ2-7, with D perhaps TRBD1 (5 bases). The sequenced material came from peripheral blood. In DNA form, the CDR3 reads TGTGCCAGCAGCTTGTATCAGGGTAGGACCTACGAGCAGTACTTC. Protein: CASSLYQGRTYEQYF.